This is a list of T cell receptor beta chains from one sample in a study of response to subunit inactivated influenza vaccine. TCRdb re-derived calls from the RT-PCR reads in MiXCR, one entry per CDR3 protein. Counted here are under 200,000 distinct CDR3 sequences, 11% occurring once; the ten biggest clones make up over 10%. The sequencing used non-naive T cells sorted from PBMCs, collected 45 days after vaccination. The receptors here all came from a middle-aged man who received an inactivated influenza vaccine. Both conserved end residues are part of each CDR3. D genes are given only for firm matches.

v_gene,d_gene,j_gene,len,CDR3aa
TRBV10-3,TRBD2,TRBJ2-7,16,CAISSGTSGGAREQYF
TRBV4-1,-,TRBJ1-5,15,CASSPGFYSNQPQHF
TRBV6-1,TRBD1,TRBJ2-4,18,CASSERGDSALAKNIQYF
TRBV6-2/TRBV6-3,TRBD2,TRBJ2-3,13,CASSRGSWDTQYF
TRBV6-2/TRBV6-3,-,TRBJ2-1,14,CATKGGYRGVEQFF
TRBV20-1,TRBD2,TRBJ2-7,15,CSARDSGGALYEQYF
TRBV20-1,TRBD1,TRBJ2-3,12,CSVRRGLDTQYF
TRBV15,-,TRBJ2-3,15,CATSRDPTATDTQYF
TRBV4-3,TRBD1,TRBJ2-5,17,CASSQWDRGRERETQYF
TRBV7-9,TRBD2,TRBJ2-7,14,CASSRGGESYEQYF
TRBV5-1,-,TRBJ1-4,14,CASSQGGKEEKLFF
TRBV10-3,TRBD1,TRBJ2-5,13,CAISGQGDETQYF
TRBV7-9,-,TRBJ1-4,12,CASSLHVEKLFF
TRBV7-2,-,TRBJ1-6,14,CASSYRLPYSPLHF
TRBV12-3/TRBV12-4,TRBD1,TRBJ2-7,14,CASSSEGQYYEQYF
TRBV20-1,TRBD1,TRBJ1-5,14,CSAQGQDLGQPQHF
TRBV20-1,-,TRBJ1-2,12,CSASIGNYGYTF
TRBV28,TRBD2,TRBJ2-1,18,CASSPWRTSGSSYNEQFF
TRBV3-1,-,TRBJ1-4,14,CASSRGTDNEKLFF
TRBV7-9,-,TRBJ1-6,16,CASSLRAGSGNSPLHF
TRBV6-2/TRBV6-3,-,TRBJ1-4,14,CASSHRDHKEKLFF
TRBV29-1,-,TRBJ2-5,11,CSVMQGETQYF
TRBV20-1,-,TRBJ1-6,14,CSATWDGGDSPLHF
TRBV5-4,-,TRBJ2-7,13,CASSLDRLREQYF
TRBV2,-,TRBJ1-5,13,CASSVEVNQPQHF
TRBV4-3,-,TRBJ1-3,15,CASSRDTNSGNTIYF
TRBV11-2,-,TRBJ2-2,15,CASSLDPTHTGELFF
TRBV2,-,TRBJ1-2,11,CASRNSYGYTF